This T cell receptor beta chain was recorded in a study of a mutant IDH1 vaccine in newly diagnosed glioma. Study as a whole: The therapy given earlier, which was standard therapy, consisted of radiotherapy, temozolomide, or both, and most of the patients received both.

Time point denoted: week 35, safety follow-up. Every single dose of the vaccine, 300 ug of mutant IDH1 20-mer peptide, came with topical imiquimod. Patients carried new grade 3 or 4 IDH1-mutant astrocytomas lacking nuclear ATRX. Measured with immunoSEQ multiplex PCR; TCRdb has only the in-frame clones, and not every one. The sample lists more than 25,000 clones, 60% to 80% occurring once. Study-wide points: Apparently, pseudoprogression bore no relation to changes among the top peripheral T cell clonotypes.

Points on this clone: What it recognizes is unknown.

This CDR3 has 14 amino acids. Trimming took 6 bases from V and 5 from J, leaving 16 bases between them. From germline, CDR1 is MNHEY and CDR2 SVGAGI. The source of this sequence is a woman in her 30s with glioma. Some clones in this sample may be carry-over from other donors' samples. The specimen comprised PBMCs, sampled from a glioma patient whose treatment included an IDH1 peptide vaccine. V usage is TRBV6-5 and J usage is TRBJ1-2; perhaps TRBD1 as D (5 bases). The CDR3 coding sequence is TGTGCCAGCAGCCGAGACAGTTTTCGATATGGCTACACCTTC. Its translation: CASSRDSFRYGYTF.